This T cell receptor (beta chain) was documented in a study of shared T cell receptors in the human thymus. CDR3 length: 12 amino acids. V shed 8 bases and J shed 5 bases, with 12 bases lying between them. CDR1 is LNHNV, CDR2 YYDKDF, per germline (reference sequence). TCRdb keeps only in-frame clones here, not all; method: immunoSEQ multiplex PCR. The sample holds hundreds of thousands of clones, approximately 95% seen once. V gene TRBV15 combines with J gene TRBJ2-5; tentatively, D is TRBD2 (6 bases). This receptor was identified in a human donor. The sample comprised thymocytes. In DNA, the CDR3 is TGTGCCACCGGGGCGGGACGGGAGACCCAGTACTTC. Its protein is CATGAGRETQYF.